Below, 18 T cell receptor beta chains from the same sample are listed, as sequenced in a study of T cells after yellow fever vaccination. TCRdb ran MiXCR on the 5' RACE reads and lists one entry per CDR3 protein. Of about 370,000 distinct CDR3 sequences listed, approximately 10% were seen once; the top ten hold around 18%. The material sequenced was PBMCs, taken on the day of the first yellow fever vaccination. The source of these receptors is a man aged 18 to 30 who received the YFV17D yellow fever vaccine.

The rearrangement uses TRBV10-2 and TRBJ1-2, with TRBD1 as a possible D gene (6 bases). Germline V gene data show CDR1 as WSHSY and CDR2 as SAAADI. The CDR3 covers 15 residues. Deletions cut 3 bases from V and 8 bases from J, with 19 bases between. The CDR3: CASSDRWQGLFGYTF. In DNA, the CDR3 is TGCGCCAGCAGTGACCGTTGGCAGGGGCTATTCGGCTACACCTTC.

This clonotype was observed a few times. The chain carries TRBV5-4 and TRBJ2-3; D possibly corresponds to TRBD1 (6 bases). Germline-derived CDR1 and CDR2 are SGHNT and YYREEE (reference sequence). V dropped 2 bases and J dropped 4 bases, with 11 bases sitting between them. The CDR3 covers 14 residues. CDR3 protein: CASSFSGAPDTQYF. CDR3 bases: TGTGCCAGCAGCTTTTCAGGGGCCCCAGATACGCAGTATTTT.

The table lists this clonotype with many counts. The rearrangement joins TRBV6-5 to TRBJ1-2; D possibly corresponds to TRBD1 (6 bases). The germline CDR1 and CDR2 sequences are MNHEY and SVGAGI. Trimming shortened V by 3 bases and J by 4 bases, and 12 bases separated the two germline ends. CDR3 length: 14 amino acids. The CDR3 nucleotides read TGTGCCAGCAGTTATGGGGGGCAGATCTATGGCTACACCTTC. It translates to CASSYGGQIYGYTF.

The chain recombines TRBV5-4 with TRBJ1-2, with TRBD1 identical over 8 bases. CDR3 length: 16 residues. Germline CDR1 reads SGHNT; CDR2 reads YYREEE (reference sequence). V was pared by 5 bases and J by 4 bases, with 13 bases of the junction left unmatched. CDR3 DNA sequence: TGTGCCAGCAGTAAAAGGACAGGGCTGCTTTTCTATGGCTACACCTTC. Its protein product is CASSKRTGLLFYGYTF.

V is TRBV7-9 and J is TRBJ2-7; D might be TRBD2 (5 bases). V was clipped by 0 bases and J by 3 bases, with 12 bases between them. The CDR3 spans 15 residues. Germline CDR1 reads SEHNR; CDR2 reads FQNEAQ (reference sequence). This CDR3 reads CASSLAGPGVYEQYF. The CDR3 nucleotides are TGTGCCAGCAGCTTAGCCGGGCCCGGGGTCTACGAGCAGTACTTC.

This clonotype was detected a few times. The chain has TRBV7-2 and TRBJ2-4; D is possibly TRBD1 or TRBD2 (7 bases each). Germline CDR1 reads SGHTA; CDR2 reads FQGNSA. The CDR3 contains 16 residues. The germline V and J ends were trimmed by 0 bases and 6 bases, with 15 bases remaining between them. The DNA of the CDR3 is TGTGCCAGCAGCTTAGCGACAGGGAGGGCCTTAAACATTCAGTACTTC. Protein sequence: CASSLATGRALNIQYF.

This clonotype was counted a few times. CDR3: CASTQGLNAGELFF. CDR3 DNA: TGCGCCAGCACTCAGGGATTAAACGCCGGGGAGCTGTTTTTT. The rearrangement links TRBV5-1 to TRBJ2-2; tentative D call: TRBD1 (5 bases). Germline CDR1 is SGHRS and CDR2 is YFSETQ. The CDR3 is 14 amino acids. V dropped 6 bases and J dropped 6 bases, with 15 bases sitting between them.

This clonotype was counted only a few times. This chain joins TRBV18 and TRBJ2-2; D remains unclear. This CDR3 has 14 amino acids. CDR1 KGHSH and CDR2 LQKENI come from the germline V gene. V gave up 3 bases and J gave up 1 base, with 6 bases separating them. This chain's CDR3 is CASSPRVNTGELFF. The CDR3 DNA sequence: TGTGCCAGCTCACCTCGAGTGAACACCGGGGAGCTGTTTTTT.

The genes are TRBV18 and TRBJ2-1; D may be TRBD1 (6 bases). Germline V CDR1 and CDR2: KGHSH, LQKENI. V dropped 3 bases and J dropped 8 bases, with 11 bases sitting between them. The CDR3 has 13 amino acids. The CDR3 region is CASSPTQGHEQFF. The DNA for the CDR3 is TGTGCCAGCTCACCTACACAGGGTCATGAGCAGTTCTTC.

This clonotype was picked up a small number of times. The chain uses TRBV4-1 and TRBJ1-6; 11 nucleotides agree with TRBD1. V was clipped by 1 base and J by 10 bases; unmatched bases: 3. CDR3 size: 15 residues. Germline CDR1 and CDR2: MGHRA and YSYEKL. The CDR3 DNA reads as TGCGCCAGCAGCCAAGGGGACAGGGGGGCCTCACCCCTCCACTTT. This encodes CASSQGDRGASPLHF.

This rearrangement joins TRBV6-1 to TRBJ2-7; the match to TRBD1 covers 10 bases. The CDR3 covers 13 residues. With V trimmed by 10 bases and J by 2 bases, 5 bases remained unmatched. Germline assignment: CDR1 MNHNS and CDR2 SASEGT. CDR3 sequence (DNA): TGTGCCACCAGGACAGGGGGGGCCTACGAGCAGTACGTC. This codes for CATRTGGAYEQYV.

Ten or more counts support this clonotype. The chain is built from TRBV18 and TRBJ2-7, with 7 bases that match TRBD1. The junction had 16 bases not matched to a gene; V was cut back by 5 bases and J by 9 bases. From germline, CDR1 is KGHSH and CDR2 LQKENI. The CDR3 covers 15 residues. The CDR3, as DNA: TGTGCCAGCTCATTTCGGACAGGCTTCCCAAAGCGGCAGTACGTC. As protein: CASSFRTGFPKRQYV.

Here the CDR3 DNA reads TGTGCCAGCGGGACTAGCGGGGCCTCCTACGAGCAGTACGTC. This sequence encodes CASGTSGASYEQYV. The V gene is TRBV28, the J gene TRBJ2-7, with 13 bases that match TRBD2. V shed 8 bases and J 0 bases; nucleotides not matched to a gene: 1. Germline V gives CDR1 MDHEN, CDR2 SYDVKM. CDR3 length: 14 amino acids.

The V call is TRBV29-1, the J call TRBJ2-7, with 10 bases fitting TRBD1. The V gene's germline CDR1 is SQVTM and CDR2 ANQGSEA. The length of the CDR3 is 14 residues. J was trimmed by 0 bases and V by 4 bases; bases with no gene match: 3. The CDR3 bases are TGCAGCGTTGGACAGGGGGCTTCCTCCTACGAGCAGTACTTC. This encodes CSVGQGASSYEQYF.

This clonotype was seen a handful of times. The chain employs TRBV7-2 and TRBJ2-1; 11 bases are a match to TRBD2. The CDR3 loop spans 14 amino acids. V shed 4 bases and J 8 bases; nucleotides not matched to a gene: 4. The germline gives CDR1 SGHTA, CDR2 FQGNSA. The CDR3: CASSSRLAGYEQFF. As DNA, the CDR3 is TGTGCCAGCAGCTCGAGACTAGCGGGGTATGAGCAGTTCTTC.

The V call is TRBV18, the J call TRBJ2-3; D not certain. This CDR3 comprises 13 residues. CDR1 is KGHSH, CDR2 LQKENI, per germline. The ends were cut back, 3 bases at V and 2 bases at J, with 6 bases in the middle. CDR3 sequence reads: CASSPELTDTQYF. CDR3 sequence (DNA): TGTGCCAGCTCACCGGAGCTCACAGATACGCAGTATTTT.

This chain joins TRBV6-2 or TRBV6-3 and TRBJ1-2; D gene uncertain. Trimming removed 2 bases at V and 2 bases at J, with 9 bases between. Germline V gene sequence: CDR1 MNHEY, CDR2 SVGEGT. The CDR3 totals 14 residues. This CDR3 reads CASSYAGGNYGYTF. The CDR3 bases are TGTGCCAGCAGTTACGCCGGAGGGAACTATGGCTACACCTTC.

This clonotype was observed a few times. The chain is built from TRBV7-2 and TRBJ2-3; TRBD2 aligns across 7 bases. V lost 3 bases and J lost 4; bases outside the gene matches: 7. The CDR3 sequence is 15 residues long. Per germline, CDR1 SGHTA and CDR2 FQGNSA. The CDR3 loop reads CASSFRAGLADTQYF. In nucleotides, the CDR3 is TGTGCCAGCAGCTTCCGAGCGGGGTTGGCAGATACGCAGTATTTT.